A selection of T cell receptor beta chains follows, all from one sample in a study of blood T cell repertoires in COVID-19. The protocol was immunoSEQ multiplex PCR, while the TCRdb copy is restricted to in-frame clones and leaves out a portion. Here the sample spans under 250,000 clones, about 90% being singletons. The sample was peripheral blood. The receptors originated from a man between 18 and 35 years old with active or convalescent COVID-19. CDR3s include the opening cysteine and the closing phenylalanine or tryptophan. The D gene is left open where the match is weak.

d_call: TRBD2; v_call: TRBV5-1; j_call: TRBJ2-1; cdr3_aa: CASSFLAGDSSYNEQFF
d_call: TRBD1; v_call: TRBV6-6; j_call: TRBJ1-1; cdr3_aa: CASSYAQGMNTEAFF
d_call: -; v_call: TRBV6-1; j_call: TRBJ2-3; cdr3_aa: CASSEGKGGGPSTDTQYF
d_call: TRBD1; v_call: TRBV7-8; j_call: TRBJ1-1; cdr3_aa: CASRETGGRNTEAFF
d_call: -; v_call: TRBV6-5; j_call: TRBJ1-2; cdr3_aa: CASSYSRATYGYTF
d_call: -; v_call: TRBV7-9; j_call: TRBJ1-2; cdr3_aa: CASSLLQIYGYTF
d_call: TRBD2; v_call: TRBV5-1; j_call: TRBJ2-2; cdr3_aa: CASSFALAGVKTGELLF
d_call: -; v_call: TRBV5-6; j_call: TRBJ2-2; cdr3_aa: CASSWGTGFGELFF
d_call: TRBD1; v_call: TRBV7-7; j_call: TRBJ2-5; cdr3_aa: CASSLAFSWDREETQYF
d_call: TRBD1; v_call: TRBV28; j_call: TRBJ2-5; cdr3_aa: CASSPRDSERETQYF
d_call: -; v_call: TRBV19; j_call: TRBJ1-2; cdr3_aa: CASNQGTAYGYTF
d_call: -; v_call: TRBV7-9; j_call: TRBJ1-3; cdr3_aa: CASSRQSSGNTIYF
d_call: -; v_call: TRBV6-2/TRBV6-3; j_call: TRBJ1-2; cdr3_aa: CASTPSIERDGYTF
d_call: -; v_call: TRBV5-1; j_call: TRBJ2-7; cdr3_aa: CASSLAGGAGSYYYEQYF
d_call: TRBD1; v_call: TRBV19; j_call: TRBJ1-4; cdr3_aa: CASSPWDRVDPATNEKLFF
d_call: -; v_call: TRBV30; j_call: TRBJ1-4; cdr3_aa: CAWSHSEKLFF
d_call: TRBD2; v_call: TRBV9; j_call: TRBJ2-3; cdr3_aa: CASSVEGSGKRNTQYF
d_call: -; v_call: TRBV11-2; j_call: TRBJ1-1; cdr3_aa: CASSRETWTEAFF
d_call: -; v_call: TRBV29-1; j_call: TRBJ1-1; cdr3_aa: CSVRDTEAFF
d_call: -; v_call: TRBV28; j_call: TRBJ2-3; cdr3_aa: CASSSTGDTQYF
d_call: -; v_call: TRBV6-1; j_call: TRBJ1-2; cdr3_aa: CASSEGGSNYGYTF
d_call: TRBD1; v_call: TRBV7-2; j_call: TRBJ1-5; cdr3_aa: CASSPDRGQPQHF
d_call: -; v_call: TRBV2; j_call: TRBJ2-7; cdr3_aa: CASIHYLANEQYF
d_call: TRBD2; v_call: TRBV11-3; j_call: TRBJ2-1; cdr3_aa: CASSYTPGGGGHEQFF
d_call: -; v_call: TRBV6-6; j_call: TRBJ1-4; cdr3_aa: CASSLQREKLFF
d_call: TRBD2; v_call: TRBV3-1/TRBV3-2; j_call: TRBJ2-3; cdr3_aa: CASSQVYLADTDTQYF
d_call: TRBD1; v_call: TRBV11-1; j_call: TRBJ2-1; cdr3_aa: CASRGEQGSEQFF
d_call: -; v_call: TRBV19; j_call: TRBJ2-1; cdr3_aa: CASSIGRELRTYNEQFF
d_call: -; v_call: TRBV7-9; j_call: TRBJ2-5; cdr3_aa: CASSLVSPEGGETQYF
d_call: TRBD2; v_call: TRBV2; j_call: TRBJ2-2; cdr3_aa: CASGSTSGGGELFF
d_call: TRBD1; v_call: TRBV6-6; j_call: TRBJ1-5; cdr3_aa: CASTADRAAQPQHF
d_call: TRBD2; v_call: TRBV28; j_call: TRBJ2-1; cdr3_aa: CASSLTRLAGVREQFF
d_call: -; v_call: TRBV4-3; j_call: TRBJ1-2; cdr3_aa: CASSQTQALYGYTF
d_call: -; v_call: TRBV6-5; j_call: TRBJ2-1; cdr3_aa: CASTMARRNEQFF
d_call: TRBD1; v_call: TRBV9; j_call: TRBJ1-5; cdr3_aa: CASGGQDNQPQHF
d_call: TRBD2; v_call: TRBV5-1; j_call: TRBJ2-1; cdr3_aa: CASSLQRLAGGLVHNEQFF
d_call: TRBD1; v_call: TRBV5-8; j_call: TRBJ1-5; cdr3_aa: CASSLSGGSNQPQHF
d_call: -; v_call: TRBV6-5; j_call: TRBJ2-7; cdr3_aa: CASSYSLSGSYEQYF
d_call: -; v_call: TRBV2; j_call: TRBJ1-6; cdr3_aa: CARNQQGLNSPLHF
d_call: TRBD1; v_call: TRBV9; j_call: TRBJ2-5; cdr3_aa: CASSPRQGAVETQYF
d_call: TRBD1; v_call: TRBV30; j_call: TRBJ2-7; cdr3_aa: CAWGKLTGGYYEQYF
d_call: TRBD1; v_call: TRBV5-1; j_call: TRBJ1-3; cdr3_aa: CASSLGTGFRYSGNTIYF
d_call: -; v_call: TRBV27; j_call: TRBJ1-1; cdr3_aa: CASSLEGLNTEAFF
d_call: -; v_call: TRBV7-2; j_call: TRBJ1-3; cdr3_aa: CASSSRTGVGNTIYF
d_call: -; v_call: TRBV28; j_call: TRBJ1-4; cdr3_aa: CASNRQRLGGNEKLFF
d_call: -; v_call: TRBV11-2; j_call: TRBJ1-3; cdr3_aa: CASSPSVNSGNTIYF